The 17 T cell receptor beta chains reported below all come from one sample, sequenced in a study of blood T cell repertoires in COVID-19. The repertoire was sequenced with immunoSEQ multiplex PCR; TCRdb's copy has only in-frame clones and lacks some. Altogether about 300,000 clones are present, around 85% being singletons, with the ten largest covering roughly 1.5%. The specimen sequenced was peripheral blood. The source of these receptors is a human donor with COVID-19, enrolled during active disease. The donor label of this sample is uncertain.

The V gene is TRBV7-9, the J gene TRBJ2-7; a possible D gene is TRBD2 (6 bases). The V gene's germline CDR1 is SEHNR and CDR2 FQNEAQ (reference sequence). The CDR3 consists of 15 residues. V lost 2 bases to trimming and J lost 2 bases, with 13 bases between them. The CDR3 spells CASSLRGGTPYEQYF. The CDR3 DNA sequence: TGTGCCAGCAGCTTAAGGGGCGGGACCCCCTACGAGCAGTACTTC. Drawing the rest from reference TRBV7-9 and TRBJ2-7, the complete variable domain is DTGVSQNPRHKITKRGQNVTFRCDPISEHNRLYWYRQTLGQGPEFLTYFQNEAQLEKSRLLSDRFSAERPKGSFSTLEIQRTEQGDSAMYLCASSLRGGTPYEQYFGPGTRLTVT.

This chain uses TRBV30 with TRBJ1-1, with a weak D call TRBD1 (5 bases). Trimming took off 4 bases at V and 1 base at J, with 10 bases between the two ends. The germline gives CDR1 GTSNPN, CDR2 SVGIG (reference sequence). This CDR3 contains 13 residues. CDR3 sequence (DNA): TGTGCCTGGACCGTGACAGAGAACACTGAAGCTTTCTTT. Its translation: CAWTVTENTEAFF.

The sample holds one count of this clone. This chain connects TRBV29-1 to TRBJ1-4; the D gene is possibly TRBD1 (5 bases). Trimming shortened V by 6 bases and J by 8 bases, and 10 bases separated the two germline ends. This CDR3 is 11 amino acids long. Looked up from germline, CDR1 is SQVTM and CDR2 is ANQGSEA. The CDR3 sequence is CSVNPGEKLFF. The CDR3 DNA reads TGCAGCGTCAACCCAGGGGAAAAACTGTTTTTT.

The chain joins TRBV5-5 to TRBJ1-1; D not resolved. Germline V gene data show CDR1 as SGHKS and CDR2 as YYEKEE (reference sequence). CDR3 length equals 13 residues. V was clipped by 0 bases and J by 1 base, with 4 bases between them. DNA for the CDR3: TGTGCCAGCAGCTTGGTTAGGAACACTGAAGCTTTCTTT. Translated, it gives CASSLVRNTEAFF.

The chain carries TRBV6-5 and TRBJ1-6; D perhaps matches TRBD1 (5 bases). The V gene lost 4 bases and the J gene lost 10 bases, with 11 bases spanning the gap. CDR1 and CDR2 (germline): MNHEY, SVGAGI. This CDR3 is built from 13 residues. CDR3 DNA sequence: TGTGCCAGCAGTTTTTTGGGGGGGTCACCCCTCCACTTT. Amino acids: CASSFLGGSPLHF.

The chain combines TRBV9 with TRBJ2-7; D ambiguous. V was cut by 0 bases and J by 0 bases, with 7 bases left in between. Germline loops: CDR1 SGDLS, CDR2 YYNGEE. This CDR3 comprises 14 residues. In nucleotides, the CDR3 is TGTGCCAGCAGCGTAGGACACAGCTCCTACGAGCAGTACTTC. Translated, it gives CASSVGHSSYEQYF.

This rearrangement joins TRBV27 to TRBJ2-6, with a tentative D call TRBD1 (6 bases). V was cut by 0 bases and J by 10 bases, with 10 bases left in between. The CDR3 spans 14 residues. The V gene's germline CDR1 is MNHEY and CDR2 SMNVEV (reference sequence). CDR3: CASSLSTRGNVLTF. The CDR3 DNA sequence: TGTGCCAGCAGTTTATCGACCAGGGGAAACGTCCTGACTTTC.

The chain uses TRBV28 and TRBJ1-2, with TRBD1 matching over 7 bases. V lost 5 bases and J lost 8; bases outside the gene matches: 11. Germline lookup yields CDR1 MDHEN and CDR2 SYDVKM. The CDR3 is made up of 14 amino acids. The CDR3 protein is CASSVRSTGIGYTF. CDR3 DNA: TGTGCCAGCAGTGTACGTTCGACAGGGATCGGCTACACCTTC.

The rearrangement links TRBV6-1 to TRBJ2-1; 9 bases match TRBD2. The V segment lost 0 bases and the J segment 6 bases; nucleotides outside the gene matches: 6. The CDR3 contains 16 residues. CDR1 MNHNS and CDR2 SASEGT come from the germline V gene. In nucleotides, the CDR3 is TGTGCCAGCAGTGAAGCGCGGGCTAGCGGGGCCAATGAGCAGTTCTTC. Translating it yields CASSEARASGANEQFF.

The chain has TRBV10-3 and TRBJ1-1; 9 bases line up with TRBD1. This CDR3 is built from 14 residues. J was trimmed by 5 bases and V by 6 bases; bases with no gene match: 7. Per the germline V gene, CDR1 is ENHRY and CDR2 is SYGVKD. The CDR3 loop reads CAISPDRGGTEAFF. The CDR3 bases are TGTGCCATCAGCCCAGACAGGGGGGGTACTGAAGCTTTCTTT.

This chain uses TRBV20-1 with TRBJ2-2; D remains ambiguous. CDR3 size: 14 residues. Germline loops: CDR1 DFQATT, CDR2 SNEGSKA (reference sequence). Trimming stripped 3 bases from V and 1 base from J, with 9 bases between. The CDR3 region is CSASDSRNTGELFF. CDR3 in DNA: TGCAGTGCTAGTGATTCTAGGAACACCGGGGAGCTGTTTTTT.

The J gene is TRBJ2-3, the V gene TRBV5-6; the D is unclear. The CDR3 is 12 amino acids. Germline assignment: CDR1 SGHDT and CDR2 YYEEEE. V was shortened by 0 bases and J by 6 bases, with 5 bases between the two germline ends. The CDR3 region has the DNA TGTGCCAGCAGCTTGGGAGAGGATACGCAGTATTTT. Protein product: CASSLGEDTQYF.

CDR3 amino acids: CASSPERGSDTQYF. DNA of the CDR3: TGTGCCAGTAGTCCAGAGCGGGGGAGTGATACGCAGTATTTT. The chain carries TRBV19 and TRBJ2-3; 8 bases are shared with TRBD2. The V gene end was trimmed by 5 bases and the J gene end by 6 bases; junction bases not matched to a gene: 7. Germline CDR1 reads LNHDA; CDR2 reads SQIVND (reference sequence). The CDR3 loop spans 14 amino acids.

The CDR3, as DNA: TGTGCCAGCAGCTCCCACTCCCAGGAACTGAACTATGGCTACACCTTC. As protein: CASSSHSQELNYGYTF. This chain joins TRBV21-1 and TRBJ1-2; the DNA was not compared with TRBD1, the D call given in the table. TRBV21-1 corresponds to a pseudogene. This CDR3 has 16 amino acids.

The chain uses TRBV14 and TRBJ2-1, with TRBD1 identical over 7 bases. Germline loops: CDR1 SGHDN, CDR2 FVKESK. The CDR3 is 13 amino acids. Trimming took 6 bases from V and 5 from J; bases not matched to a gene: 4. The CDR3 DNA is TGTGCCAGCAGGCGACAGGGAGACAATGAGCAGTTCTTC. This gives the protein CASRRQGDNEQFF.

The rearrangement links TRBV19 to TRBJ1-4; D uncertain. Germline CDR1 reads LNHDA; CDR2 reads SQIVND (reference sequence). Trimming removed 4 bases at V and 7 bases at J, with 19 bases between. CDR3 length: 16 residues. The CDR3 coding sequence is TGTGCCAGTAGTAGACTACCCGATTCAGTTGGTGAAAAACTGTTTTTT. Residues: CASSRLPDSVGEKLFF.

The J gene is TRBJ2-2, the V gene TRBV5-1; 10 bases are shared with TRBD1. The length of the CDR3 is 14 residues. Per germline, CDR1 SGHRS and CDR2 YFSETQ. V dropped 4 bases and J dropped 3; count of bases not matched to a gene: 0. This chain's CDR3 is CASSGTGDTGELFF. The CDR3 nucleotides are TGCGCCAGCAGCGGGACAGGGGACACCGGGGAGCTGTTTTTT. The variable domain in full, with the rest retrieved from reference TRBV5-1 and TRBJ2-2, is KAGVTQTPRYLIKTRGQQVTLSCSPISGHRSVSWYQQTPGQGLQFLFEYFSETQRNKGNFPGRFSGRQFSNSRSEMNVSTLELGDSALYLCASSGTGDTGELFFGEGSRLTVL.